This T cell receptor beta chain originates from a study of blood T cells in healthy people across ages. The extraction recovered at least 5 micrograms of total RNA per sample. This CDR3 comprises 15 residues. Trimming took off 7 bases at V and 5 bases at J, with 19 bases between the two ends. Combining a sample-barcoded 5' primer with a J-beta primer mix, a second PCR ran for about 7 to 12 cycles. Carrying 12 random nucleotides, a template-switch adaptor labeled each individual cDNA molecule. A single record per CDR3 protein comes from TCRdb applying MiXCR to the 5' RACE reads. The table includes nearly 1 million distinct CDR3 sequences, about 51% detected once.

The specimen was blood. This receptor was obtained from a woman aged 55-69 years in good health. The chain employs TRBV12-3 or TRBV12-4 and TRBJ2-3; D tentatively fits TRBD1 or TRBD2 (6 bases each). The CDR3 here is CASTFSEQGGDTQYF. DNA for the CDR3: TGTGCCAGCACCTTTTCGGAACAGGGAGGAGATACGCAGTATTTT.